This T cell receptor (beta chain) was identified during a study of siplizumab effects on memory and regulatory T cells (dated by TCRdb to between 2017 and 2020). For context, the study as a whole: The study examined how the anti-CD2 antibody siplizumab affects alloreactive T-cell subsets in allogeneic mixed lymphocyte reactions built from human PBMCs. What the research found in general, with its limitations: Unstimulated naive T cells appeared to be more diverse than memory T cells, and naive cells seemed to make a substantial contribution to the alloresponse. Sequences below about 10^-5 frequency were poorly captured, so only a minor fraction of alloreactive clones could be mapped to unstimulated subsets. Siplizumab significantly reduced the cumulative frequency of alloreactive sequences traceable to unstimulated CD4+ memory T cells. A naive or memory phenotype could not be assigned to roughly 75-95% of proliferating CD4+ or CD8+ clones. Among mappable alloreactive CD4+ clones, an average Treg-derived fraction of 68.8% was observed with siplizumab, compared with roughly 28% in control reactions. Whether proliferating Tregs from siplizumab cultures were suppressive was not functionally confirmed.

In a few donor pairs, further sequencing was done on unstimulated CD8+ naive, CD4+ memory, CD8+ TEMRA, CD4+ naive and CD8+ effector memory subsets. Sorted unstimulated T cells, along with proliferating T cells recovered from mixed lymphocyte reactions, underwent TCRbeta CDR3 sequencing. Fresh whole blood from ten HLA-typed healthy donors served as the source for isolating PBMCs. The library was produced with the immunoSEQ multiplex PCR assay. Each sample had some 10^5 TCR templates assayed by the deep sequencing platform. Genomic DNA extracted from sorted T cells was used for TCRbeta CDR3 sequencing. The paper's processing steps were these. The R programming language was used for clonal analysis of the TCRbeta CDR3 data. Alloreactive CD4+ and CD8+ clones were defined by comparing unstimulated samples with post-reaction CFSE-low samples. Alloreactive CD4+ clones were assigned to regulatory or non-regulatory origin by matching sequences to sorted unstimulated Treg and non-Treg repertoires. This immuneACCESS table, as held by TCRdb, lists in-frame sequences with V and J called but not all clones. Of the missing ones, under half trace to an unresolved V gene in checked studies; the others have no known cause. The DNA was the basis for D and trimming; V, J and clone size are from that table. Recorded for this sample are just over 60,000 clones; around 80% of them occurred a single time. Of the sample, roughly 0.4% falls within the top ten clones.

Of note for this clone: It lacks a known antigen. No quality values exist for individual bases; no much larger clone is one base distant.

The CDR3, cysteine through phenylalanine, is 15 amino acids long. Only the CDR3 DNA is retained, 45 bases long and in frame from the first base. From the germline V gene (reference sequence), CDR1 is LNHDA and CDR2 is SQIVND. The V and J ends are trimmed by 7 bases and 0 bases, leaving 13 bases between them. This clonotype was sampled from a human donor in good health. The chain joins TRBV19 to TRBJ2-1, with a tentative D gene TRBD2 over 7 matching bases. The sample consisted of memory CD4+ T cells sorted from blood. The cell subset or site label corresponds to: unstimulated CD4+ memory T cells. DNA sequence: TGTGCCAGTACCCTAGGGGGGGCCTCCTACAATGAGCAGTTCTTC. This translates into CASTLGGASYNEQFF.